The 16 T cell receptor beta chains below come from one sample, sequenced in a study of post-analysis software for immune sequencing data (dated by TCRdb to between 2014 and 2016). Overall study outcomes, separate from this receptor: Patients showed significantly higher frequencies than controls for several TRBV segments, among them TRBV5-6, TRBV5-1 and TRBV20-1.

Library creation used PCR. Sequencing took place on an Illumina HiSeq 2500. To reduce PCR and sequencing biases, unique molecular identifiers were built into the TCR beta cDNA libraries. The public reads were run again by TCRdb, first through fastp at Q25 and then through MiXCR, and only productive beta chains were kept. CDR3 protein sequences are deduplicated, and each keeps its most common genes and DNA. The sample profile shows approximately 730,000 distinct CDR3 sequences; 25% to 30% of them were found once. The top ten clones comprise more than 0.45% of the sample. Which antigens these TCRs recognize remains unknown. The sequenced material came from blood. Receptors originate from a girl aged 5 to 17 with multiple sclerosis.

This clonotype has more than one count but fewer than ten. The V call is TRBV4-1, the J call TRBJ1-1, with a possible D match to TRBD1 (6 bases). From germline, CDR1 is MGHRA and CDR2 YSYEKL. Between the trimmed V and J ends, which lost 5 bases and 0 bases, there was a span of 10 bases. The CDR3 is 14 amino acids. Written as DNA, the CDR3 is TGCGCCAGCAGCTCGACAGGCTTGAACACTGAAGCTTTCTTT. Protein product: CASSSTGLNTEAFF.

A few counts support this clonotype. This chain links TRBV9 with TRBJ2-1; no clear D gene. This CDR3 is built from 13 residues. CDR1 is SGDLS, CDR2 YYNGEE, per germline. V lost 3 bases and J 2 bases, leaving 6 bases between the germline ends. The DNA of the CDR3 is TGTGCCAGCAGCGCCGGCGCCTACAATGAGCAGTTCTTC. This encodes CASSAGAYNEQFF.

This clonotype turned up a few times. The rearrangement uses TRBV29-1 and TRBJ2-7; 14 nucleotides line up with TRBD2. With V trimmed by 4 bases and J by 7 bases, 12 bases remained unmatched. Germline CDR1 and CDR2: SQVTM and ANQGSEA. The CDR3 has 16 residues. The CDR3 DNA sequence: TGCAGCGTTGCGGGACTAGCGGGAGTATTACCGTGGGAGCAGTACTTC. Translating gives CSVAGLAGVLPWEQYF.

Notes on this clonotype: Being one base from a much bigger clone, this may be a read error. The J gene is TRBJ2-3, the V gene TRBV3-1; 7 bases map to TRBD1. This CDR3 region has 15 residues. Per germline, CDR1 LGHDT and CDR2 YNNKEL (reference sequence). In DNA form, the CDR3 reads TGTGCCGGCAGCCAGGGACAGAACGTAGGAAATACGCAGTATTTT. It encodes CAGSQGQNVGNTQYF.

J is TRBJ2-2 and V is TRBV7-9; no definite D call. The CDR3 has 18 residues. The germline V and J ends were trimmed by 5 bases and 0 bases, with 19 bases remaining between them. Per the germline V gene, CDR1 is SEHNR and CDR2 is FQNEAQ (reference sequence). For the CDR3, the DNA is TGTGCCAGCAGCCAAAAAAAGGCTAGGCGTTCGAACACCGGGGAGCTGTTTTTT. It translates to CASSQKKARRSNTGELFF.

V and J are TRBV10-3 and TRBJ2-1; D uncertain. CDR1 ENHRY and CDR2 SYGVKD come from the germline V gene. The CDR3 loop spans 14 amino acids. The V end lost 2 bases, the J end lost 6 bases, and 11 bases lay between the germline ends. The CDR3 DNA follows: TGTGCCATCAGTGAGGCGATAAGGGTCAATGAGCAGTTCTTC. Protein: CAISEAIRVNEQFF.

This clonotype has only a few counts. This sequence joins TRBV29-1 and TRBJ2-5, with 7 positions matching TRBD2. This CDR3 comprises 13 residues. Trimming at V came to 5 bases and at J to 2 bases, leaving 5 bases not matched to a gene. In germline, CDR1 is SQVTM, CDR2 ANQGSEA. The CDR3 protein is CSVQVAGQETQYF. In DNA form, the CDR3 reads TGCAGCGTTCAAGTAGCGGGTCAAGAGACCCAGTACTTC.

This chain joins TRBV6-5 and TRBJ2-4, with D maybe TRBD1 (6 bases). V lost 5 bases to trimming and J lost 1 base, with 15 bases between them. Germline V lookup: CDR1 MNHEY, CDR2 SVGAGI. This CDR3 contains 16 residues. The CDR3, as DNA: TGTGCCAGCAGTCCCCTGGGACAAACTGCCAAAAACATTCAGTACTTC. It translates to CASSPLGQTAKNIQYF.

This chain connects TRBV5-1 to TRBJ2-1; weak D call: TRBD1 (6 bases). The better agreement between TRBJ2-7 and the DNA end casts doubt on the J call. The germline V gene encodes CDR1 SGHRS and CDR2 YFSETQ. This CDR3 has 15 residues. CDR3 nucleotide sequence: TGCGCCAGCACAAAACAGGGAAGCTCCTACAATGAGCAGTACTTC. Amino acid sequence: CASTKQGSSYNEQYF.

This clonotype was counted only a few times. This chain uses TRBV11-2 with TRBJ2-1; D remains ambiguous. Germline loops: CDR1 SGHAT, CDR2 FQNNGV. The CDR3 length is 14 residues. V lost 6 bases and J 7 bases, leaving 16 bases between the germline ends. CDR3 amino acids: CASRQGFSGNEQFF. The CDR3 coding sequence is TGTGCCAGCAGGCAAGGGTTTAGTGGAAATGAGCAGTTCTTC.

Only a few counts were recorded for this clonotype. This chain joins TRBV2 and TRBJ2-3; tentative D call: TRBD1 (5 bases). CDR3 length equals 14 residues. V lost 2 bases, J lost 2 bases, and 8 bases lay in between. The germline CDR1 and CDR2 sequences are SNHLY and FYNNEI. CDR3 loop: CASSETGHTDTQYF. The CDR3 nucleotides are TGTGCCAGCAGTGAAACAGGACACACAGATACGCAGTATTTT.

DNA for the CDR3: TGTGCCATCAGTGAGACGGTGACTAGTTCCTACAATGAGCAGTTCTTC. Translating gives CAISETVTSSYNEQFF. The chain carries TRBV10-3 and TRBJ2-1; maybe TRBD2 (6 bases). Germline lookup yields CDR1 ENHRY and CDR2 SYGVKD. Trimming left V 2 bases short and J 1 base short, with 12 bases between. This CDR3 spans 16 amino acids.

The rearrangement links TRBV20-1 to TRBJ2-3; D not certain. Germline CDR1 reads DFQATT; CDR2 reads SNEGSKA (reference sequence). The CDR3 has 14 residues. V shed 3 bases and J shed 0 bases, with 10 bases lying between them. In DNA form, the CDR3 reads TGCAGTGCTAGTTTGTGGGATAGCACAGATACGCAGTATTTT. Translation: CSASLWDSTDTQYF.

The rearrangement joins TRBV10-3 to TRBJ1-5; D is possibly TRBD1 (5 bases). V dropped 9 bases and J dropped 11 bases, with 23 bases sitting between them. Germline values: CDR1 ENHRY, CDR2 SYGVKD. The CDR3 totals 14 residues. CDR3 residues: CAISEVTGRSTQHF. In DNA form, the CDR3 reads TGTGCCATTTCGGAGGTCACAGGTCGTTCGACCCAGCATTTT.

There are a few counts of this clonotype. The rearrangement joins TRBV7-9 to TRBJ2-1; D is ambiguous. The CDR3 contains 16 residues. Germline CDR1 and CDR2: SEHNR and FQNEAQ (reference sequence). The germline V and J ends were trimmed by 5 bases and 9 bases, with 23 bases remaining between them. CDR3 amino acids: CASSTPVAPSFAEQFF. The CDR3 DNA is TGTGCCAGCAGCACCCCTGTTGCCCCGAGCTTTGCTGAGCAGTTCTTC.

V gene TRBV5-1 combines with J gene TRBJ1-4, with D maybe TRBD1 (5 bases). The germline V gene has CDR1 SGHRS and CDR2 YFSETQ. The CDR3 totals 14 residues. Deletions cut 0 bases from V and 7 bases from J, with 10 bases between. The CDR3 coding sequence is TGCGCCAGCAGCTTGGGCAGGGACGGTGAAAAACTGTTTTTT. Residues: CASSLGRDGEKLFF.